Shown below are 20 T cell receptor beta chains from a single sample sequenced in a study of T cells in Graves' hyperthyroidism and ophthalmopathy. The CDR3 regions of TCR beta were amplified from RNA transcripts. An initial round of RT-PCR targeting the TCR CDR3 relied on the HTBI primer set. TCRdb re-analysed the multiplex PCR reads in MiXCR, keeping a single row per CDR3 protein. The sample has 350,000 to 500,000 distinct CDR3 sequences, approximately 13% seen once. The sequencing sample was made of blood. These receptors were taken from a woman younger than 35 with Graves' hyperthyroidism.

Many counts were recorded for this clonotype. The CDR3 reads CSARVRDTQYF. In DNA form, the CDR3 reads TGCAGTGCTAGAGTACGGGATACGCAGTATTTT. The genes are TRBV20-1 and TRBJ2-3; D uncertain. Germline V gives CDR1 DFQATT, CDR2 SNEGSKA (reference sequence). V lost 1 base and J 6 bases, leaving 5 bases between the germline ends. The CDR3 spans 11 residues.

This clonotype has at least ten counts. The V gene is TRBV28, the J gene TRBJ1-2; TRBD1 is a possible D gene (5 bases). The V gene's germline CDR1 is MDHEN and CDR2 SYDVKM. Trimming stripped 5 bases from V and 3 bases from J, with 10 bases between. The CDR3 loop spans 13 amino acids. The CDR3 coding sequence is TGTGCCAGCAGTGTCGGGACGGACTATGGCTACACCTTC. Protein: CASSVGTDYGYTF.

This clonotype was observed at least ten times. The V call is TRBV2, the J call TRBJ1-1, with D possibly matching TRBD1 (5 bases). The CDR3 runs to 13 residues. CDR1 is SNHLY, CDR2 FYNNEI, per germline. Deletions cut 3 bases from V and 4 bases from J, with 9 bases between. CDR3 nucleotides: TGTGCCAGCAGTGAGTCGGGGACCACTGAAGCTTTCTTT. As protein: CASSESGTTEAFF.

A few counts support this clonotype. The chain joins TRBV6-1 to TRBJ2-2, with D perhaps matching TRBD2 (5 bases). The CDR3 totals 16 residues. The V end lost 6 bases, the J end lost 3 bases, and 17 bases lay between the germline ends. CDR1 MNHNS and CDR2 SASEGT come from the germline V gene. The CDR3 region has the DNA TGTGCCAGCAGATCACTAGGGCGAGAAGACACCGGGGAGCTGTTTTTT. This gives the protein CASRSLGREDTGELFF.

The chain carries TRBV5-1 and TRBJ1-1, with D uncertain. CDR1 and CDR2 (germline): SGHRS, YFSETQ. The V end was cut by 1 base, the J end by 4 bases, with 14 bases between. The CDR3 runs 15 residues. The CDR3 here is CASSLSQTRGTEAFF. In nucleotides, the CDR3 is TGCGCCAGCAGCTTGTCCCAGACTCGGGGCACTGAAGCTTTCTTT. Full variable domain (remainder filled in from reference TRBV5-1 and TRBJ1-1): KAGVTQTPRYLIKTRGQQVTLSCSPISGHRSVSWYQQTPGQGLQFLFEYFSETQRNKGNFPGRFSGRQFSNSRSEMNVSTLELGDSALYLCASSLSQTRGTEAFFGQGTRLTVV.

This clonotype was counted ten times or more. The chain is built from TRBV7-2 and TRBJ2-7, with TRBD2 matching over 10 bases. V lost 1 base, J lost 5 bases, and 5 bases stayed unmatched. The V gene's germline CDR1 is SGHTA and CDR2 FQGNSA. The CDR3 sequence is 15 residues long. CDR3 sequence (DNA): TGTGCCAGCAGCTTAGAGGCTAGCGGGAGCGACGAGCAGTACTTC. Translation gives CASSLEASGSDEQYF.

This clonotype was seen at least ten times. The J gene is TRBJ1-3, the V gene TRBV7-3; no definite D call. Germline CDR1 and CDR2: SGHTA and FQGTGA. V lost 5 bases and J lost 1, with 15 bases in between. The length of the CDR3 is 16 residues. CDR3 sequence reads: CASSPNGPLSGNTIYF. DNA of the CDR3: TGTGCCAGCAGCCCAAACGGCCCGTTATCTGGAAACACCATATATTTT.

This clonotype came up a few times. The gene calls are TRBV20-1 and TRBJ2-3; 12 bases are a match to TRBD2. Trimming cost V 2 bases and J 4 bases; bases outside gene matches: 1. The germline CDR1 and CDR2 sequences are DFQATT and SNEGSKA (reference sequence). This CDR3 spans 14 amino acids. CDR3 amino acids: CSARTSGRPDTQYF. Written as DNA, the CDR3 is TGCAGTGCTAGAACTAGCGGGAGGCCAGATACGCAGTATTTT.

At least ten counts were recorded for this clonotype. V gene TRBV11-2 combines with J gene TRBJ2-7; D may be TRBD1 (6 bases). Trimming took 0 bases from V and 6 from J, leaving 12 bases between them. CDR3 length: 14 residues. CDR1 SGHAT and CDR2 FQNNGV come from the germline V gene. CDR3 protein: CASSLDVGGGEQYF. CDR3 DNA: TGTGCCAGCAGCTTAGATGTTGGGGGCGGCGAGCAGTACTTC.

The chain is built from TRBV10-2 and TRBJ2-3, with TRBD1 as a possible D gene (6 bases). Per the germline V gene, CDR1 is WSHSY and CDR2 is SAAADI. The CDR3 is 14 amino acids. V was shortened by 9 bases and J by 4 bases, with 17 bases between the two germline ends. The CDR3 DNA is TGCGCCAGTAGATCCACAGGGACCGCAGATACGCAGTATTTT. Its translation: CASRSTGTADTQYF.

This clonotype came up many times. CDR3 sequence: CAWSGGGNSPLHF. The CDR3 nucleotides read TGTGCCTGGAGCGGCGGAGGTAATTCACCCCTCCACTTT. The genes are TRBV30 and TRBJ1-6; D is unresolved. In germline, CDR1 is GTSNPN, CDR2 SVGIG (reference sequence). This CDR3 region has 13 residues. V was clipped by 3 bases and J by 6 bases, with 9 bases between them.

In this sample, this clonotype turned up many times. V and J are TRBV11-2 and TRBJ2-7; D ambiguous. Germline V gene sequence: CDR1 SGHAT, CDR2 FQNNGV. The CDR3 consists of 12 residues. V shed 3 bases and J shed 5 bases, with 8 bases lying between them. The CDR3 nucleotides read TGTGCCAGCAGCTTTGTCGGTCACGAGCAGTACTTC. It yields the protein CASSFVGHEQYF.

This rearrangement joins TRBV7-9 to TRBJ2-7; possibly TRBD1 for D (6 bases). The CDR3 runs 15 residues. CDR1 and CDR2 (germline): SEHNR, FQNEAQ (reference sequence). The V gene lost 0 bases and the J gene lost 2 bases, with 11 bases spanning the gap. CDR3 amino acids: CASSLAHDRPYEQYF. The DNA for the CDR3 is TGTGCCAGCAGCTTAGCGCACGACAGGCCCTACGAGCAGTACTTC.

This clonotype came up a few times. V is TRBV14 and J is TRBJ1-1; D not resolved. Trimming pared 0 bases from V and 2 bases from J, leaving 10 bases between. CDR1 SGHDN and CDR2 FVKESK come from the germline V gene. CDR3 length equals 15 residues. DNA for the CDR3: TGTGCCAGCAGCCAAGATCTGGGTTCTAACACTGAAGCTTTCTTT. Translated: CASSQDLGSNTEAFF.

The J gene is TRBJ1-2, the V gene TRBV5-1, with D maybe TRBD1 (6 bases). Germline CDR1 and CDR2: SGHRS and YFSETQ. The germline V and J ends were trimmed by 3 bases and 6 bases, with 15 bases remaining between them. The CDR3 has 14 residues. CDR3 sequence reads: CASSYNRDSNGYTF. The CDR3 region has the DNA TGCGCCAGCAGCTATAACAGGGATTCTAATGGCTACACCTTC.

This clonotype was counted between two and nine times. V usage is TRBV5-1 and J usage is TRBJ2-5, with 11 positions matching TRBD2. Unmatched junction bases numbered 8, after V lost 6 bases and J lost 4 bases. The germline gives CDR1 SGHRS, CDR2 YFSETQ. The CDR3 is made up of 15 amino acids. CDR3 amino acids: CASIGTSGGGETQYF. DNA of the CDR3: TGCGCCAGCATAGGGACTAGCGGAGGGGGAGAGACCCAGTACTTC.

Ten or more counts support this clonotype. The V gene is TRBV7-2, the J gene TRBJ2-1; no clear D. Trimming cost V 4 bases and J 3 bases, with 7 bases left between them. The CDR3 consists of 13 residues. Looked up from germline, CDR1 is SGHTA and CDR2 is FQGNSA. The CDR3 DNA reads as TGTGCCAGCAGCTCGCTCGGCTACAATGAGCAGTTCTTC. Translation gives CASSSLGYNEQFF.

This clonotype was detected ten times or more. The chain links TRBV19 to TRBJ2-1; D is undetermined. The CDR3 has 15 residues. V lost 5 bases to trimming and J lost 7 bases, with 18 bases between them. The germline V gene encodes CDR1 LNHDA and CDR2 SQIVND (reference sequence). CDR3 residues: CASSSSGTESNEQFF. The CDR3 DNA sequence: TGTGCCAGTAGTTCTAGTGGAACGGAGAGTAATGAGCAGTTCTTC.

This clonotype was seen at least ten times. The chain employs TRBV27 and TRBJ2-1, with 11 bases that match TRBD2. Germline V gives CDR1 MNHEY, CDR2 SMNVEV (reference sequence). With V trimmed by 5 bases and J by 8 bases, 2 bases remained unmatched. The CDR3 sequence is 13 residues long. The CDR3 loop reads CASSTSGSYEQFF. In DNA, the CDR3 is TGTGCCAGCAGTACTAGCGGGAGTTATGAGCAGTTCTTC.

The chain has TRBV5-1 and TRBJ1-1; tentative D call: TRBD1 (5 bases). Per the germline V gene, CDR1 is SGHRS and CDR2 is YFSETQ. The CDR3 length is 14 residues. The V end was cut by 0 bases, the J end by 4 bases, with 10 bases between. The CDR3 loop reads CASSLVSGLTEAFF. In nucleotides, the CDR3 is TGCGCCAGCAGCTTGGTTTCAGGGCTCACTGAAGCTTTCTTT.